This T cell receptor beta chain was identified in a study of T cells after yellow fever vaccination. General study points: High-abundance clonotypes from the bulk population could contaminate FACS-sorted repertoires. At less than 97% for CD4 and approximately 88% for CD8, most primary-vaccination clones showed up again after the booster.

This CDR3 has 14 amino acids. The V end lost 0 bases, the J end lost 7 bases, and 11 bases lay between the germline ends. Germline CDR1 and CDR2: LGHNA and YSLEER. The authors made TCR cDNA by 5'RACE template switching, adding a universal primer site and UMIs. In TCRdb, the 5' RACE reads were re-called with MiXCR into one record per CDR3 protein. Among tens of thousands of distinct CDR3 sequences listed, around 7.9% were seen once. This clonotype was seen repeatedly, ten times or more. Its antigen is not identified. Here the sequenced sample was CD8+ T cells sorted from PBMCs, taken approximately 11 days after the first yellow fever vaccination. This chain links TRBV4-3 with TRBJ2-3; TRBD2 might be the D (7 bases). The receptor comes from a man younger than 30 who received the YFV17D yellow fever vaccine. CDR3 protein: CASSQDGGANTQYF. The CDR3 nucleotides read TGCGCCAGCAGCCAAGATGGGGGGGCGAATACGCAGTATTTT.